A selection of T cell receptor beta chains follows, all from one sample in a study of blood T cell repertoires in COVID-19. The protocol was immunoSEQ multiplex PCR, while the TCRdb copy is restricted to in-frame clones and leaves out a portion. The repertoire consists of around 330,000 clones, with around 89% occurring once and the leading ten covering 3.5% to 4%. Sequenced input: peripheral blood. These receptors were taken from a woman aged 45-60 years with active or convalescent COVID-19. Each CDR3 is given with its conserved first and last residue. Fields, in order: V gene, J gene, clone size, D gene, CDR3 protein, CDR3 DNA. A D gene is named only where the DNA matches it firmly. Size tells how often a clone was seen (once, few, many) or the class of an expanded clone, and some rows leave it out.

TRBV7-9	TRBJ1-1	.	TRBD1	CASSSGQGVNTEAFF	TGTGCCAGCAGCTCTGGACAGGGGGTAAACACTGAAGCTTTCTTT
TRBV3-1/TRBV3-2	TRBJ1-5	.	.	CASSSGHSNQPQHF	TGTGCCAGCAGCTCTGGACACTCCAATCAGCCCCAGCATTTT
TRBV18	TRBJ1-1	.	.	CASSPRKGMNTEAFF	TGTGCCAGCTCACCACGAAAGGGGATGAACACTGAAGCTTTCTTT
TRBV6-2/TRBV6-3	TRBJ2-7	.	TRBD1	CASSWDREGSYEQYF	TGTGCCAGCAGTTGGGACAGGGAGGGCTCCTACGAGCAGTACTTC
TRBV18	TRBJ2-3	.	.	CASTHLEDTDTQYF	TGTGCCAGCACTCACCTAGAGGACACAGATACGCAGTATTTT
TRBV18	TRBJ1-3	.	TRBD1	CASSPTGLYSGNTIYF	TGTGCCAGCTCACCGACAGGGCTATACTCTGGAAACACCATATATTTT
TRBV5-5	TRBJ1-2	few	.	CASMTGANYGYTF	TGTGCCAGCATGACAGGTGCTAACTATGGCTACACCTTC
TRBV5-5	TRBJ1-2	once	.	CASSLQGSGYGYTF	TGTGCCAGCAGCTTGCAGGGTTCGGGCTATGGCTACACCTTC
TRBV11-2	TRBJ1-4	.	TRBD1	CASSDYRGVATNEKLFF	TGTGCCAGCAGCGACTACAGGGGGGTAGCAACTAATGAAAAACTGTTTTTT
TRBV7-9	TRBJ2-6	.	.	CASSLGAYSGANVLTF	TGTGCCAGCAGCTTAGGGGCCTACTCTGGGGCCAACGTCCTGACTTTC
TRBV16	TRBJ2-3	.	.	CASSPGGRYADTQYF	TGTGCCAGCAGCCCAGGGGGGCGATACGCCGATACGCAGTATTTT
TRBV18	TRBJ1-2	once	TRBD1	CASSPGTGSNYGYTF	TGTGCCAGCTCACCAGGGACAGGGAGTAACTATGGCTACACCTTC
TRBV28	TRBJ1-1	.	.	CASSLTGTTQAFF	TGTGCCAGCAGTTTAACCGGGACAACCCAAGCTTTCTTT
TRBV7-2	TRBJ2-3	once	TRBD2	CASSLTGGPRFGTDTQYF	TGTGCCAGCAGCTTAACGGGAGGGCCGCGTTTCGGCACAGATACGCAGTATTTT
TRBV6-5	TRBJ1-2	once	.	CASSYGSVEANYGYTF	TGTGCCAGCAGTTACGGTTCAGTAGAGGCAAACTATGGCTACACCTTC
TRBV3-1/TRBV3-2	TRBJ1-1	once	.	CASSPQAGITEAFF	TGTGCCAGCAGCCCCCAGGCGGGTATCACTGAAGCTTTCTTT
TRBV27	TRBJ2-2	.	TRBD1	CASSSPQGADTGELFF	TGTGCCAGCAGTTCACCGCAGGGGGCGGACACCGGGGAGCTGTTTTTT
TRBV5-1	TRBJ2-7	.	.	CASREGTLAYEQYF	TGCGCCAGCAGAGAAGGGACACTAGCCTACGAGCAGTACTTC
TRBV9	TRBJ2-3	once	TRBD2	CASSVLAGVTDTQYF	TGTGCCAGCAGCGTCCTAGCGGGAGTCACAGATACGCAGTATTTT
TRBV7-2	TRBJ1-6	.	.	CASSLAPTQNSPLHF	TGTGCCAGCAGCTTAGCGCCCACCCAGAATTCACCCCTCCACTTT
TRBV6-2/TRBV6-3	TRBJ1-1	.	.	CASSPSPTGNLNTEAFF	TGTGCCAGCAGTCCGTCGCCAACAGGGAATTTGAACACTGAAGCTTTCTTT
TRBV6-5	TRBJ2-1	.	.	CASSYNRPYLYNEQFF	TGTGCCAGCAGTTACAACAGGCCATACCTATACAATGAGCAGTTCTTC
TRBV28	TRBJ1-6	.	.	CATGSGVNSPLHF	TGTGCCACCGGATCAGGGGTCAATTCACCCCTCCACTTT
TRBV27	TRBJ2-5	.	TRBD2	CASSFGRGGETQYF	TGTGCCAGCAGTTTCGGGAGGGGCGGAGAGACCCAGTACTTC
TRBV11-2	TRBJ1-1	.	.	CASSLELLGRNTEAFF	TGTGCCAGCAGCTTAGAGCTTTTGGGCAGGAACACTGAAGCTTTCTTT
TRBV30	TRBJ1-2	.	.	CAWSVQGANGYTF	TGTGCCTGGAGTGTACAAGGGGCGAATGGCTACACCTTC
TRBV7-6	TRBJ1-4	.	.	CASSLGPRDTSNEKLFF	TGTGCCAGCAGCTTAGGGCCCAGGGACACCTCTAATGAAAAACTGTTTTTT
TRBV4-3	TRBJ2-7	few	TRBD1	CASSQDFARGTYEQYF	TGCGCCAGCAGCCAAGATTTTGCCAGGGGGACCTACGAGCAGTACTTC
TRBV27	TRBJ2-7	.	.	CASQRVPGANYEQYF	TGTGCCAGCCAGCGCGTTCCGGGAGCCAACTACGAGCAGTACTTC
TRBV29-1	TRBJ1-2	.	TRBD1	CSVEDLGTDYGYTF	TGCAGCGTTGAAGATCTTGGGACAGACTATGGCTACACCTTC
TRBV24-1	TRBJ1-6	.	TRBD1	CATSDHRRQGTSNSPLHF	TGTGCCACCAGTGACCACCGCCGACAGGGCACCTCTAATTCACCCCTCCACTTT
TRBV3-1/TRBV3-2	TRBJ1-2	.	TRBD1	CASSQEGQVGDYGYTF	TGTGCCAGCAGCCAAGAGGGACAGGTGGGGGACTATGGCTACACCTTC
TRBV18	TRBJ1-1	.	TRBD1	CASALQGAMNTEAFF	TGTGCCAGCGCCTTACAGGGGGCGATGAACACTGAAGCTTTCTTT
TRBV7-2	TRBJ1-6	.	.	CASSFPLSSYNSPLHF	TGTGCCAGCAGCTTTCCCTTGAGCTCCTATAATTCACCCCTCCACTTT
TRBV11-2	TRBJ2-7	once	TRBD2	CASSYLLAGDSYEQYF	TGTGCCAGCAGCTACCTCTTAGCGGGGGACTCCTACGAGCAGTACTTC
TRBV4-3	TRBJ1-2	.	TRBD1	CASSQVAPGTAYGYTF	TGCGCCAGCAGCCAAGTCGCCCCCGGGACAGCCTATGGCTACACCTTC
TRBV28	TRBJ1-6	.	TRBD1	CASDRGLNNSPLHF	TGTGCCAGCGACAGGGGACTGAATAATTCACCCCTCCACTTT